A selection of T cell receptor beta chains follows, all from one sample in a study of blood T cell repertoires in COVID-19. This table comes from immunoSEQ multiplex PCR, and its TCRdb copy is limited to in-frame clones, with some not included. The data hold over 250,000 clones, with approximately 83% observed a single time. Sequenced sample: peripheral blood. The receptors stem from a human donor in a cohort sampled during active COVID-19. Both conserved end residues are part of each CDR3. Each record gives: V gene, CDR3 length, clone size, D gene, J gene, CDR3 DNA, CDR3 protein. D genes are given only for firm matches. Expanded clones get a size class; other rows say once, few or many, or leave the size out.

V gene: TRBV9
CDR3 length: 14
clone size: NA
D gene: NA
J gene: TRBJ2-4
CDR3 DNA: TGTGCCAGCAGCGTCTCGGGAGAGGGAGACATTCAGTACTTC
CDR3 protein: CASSVSGEGDIQYF

V gene: TRBV12-3/TRBV12-4
CDR3 length: 12
clone size: NA
D gene: NA
J gene: TRBJ1-2
CDR3 DNA: TGTGCCAGCAGTTTCGTCTTCTATGGCTACACCTTC
CDR3 protein: CASSFVFYGYTF

V gene: TRBV2
CDR3 length: 14
clone size: NA
D gene: NA
J gene: TRBJ1-5
CDR3 DNA: TGTGCCAGCAGTAAAGGGGCGCTCGATCATGCCCAGCATTTT
CDR3 protein: CASSKGALDHAQHF

V gene: TRBV21-1
CDR3 length: 16
clone size: once
D gene: NA
J gene: TRBJ2-7
CDR3 DNA: TGTGCCAGCAGCAGCGGACTAGTTAGCGTTCGCTACGAGCAGTACTTC
CDR3 protein: CASSSGLVSVRYEQYF

V gene: TRBV30
CDR3 length: 12
clone size: NA
D gene: NA
J gene: TRBJ1-2
CDR3 DNA: TGTGCCTGGAGTACTCAACAGAGCGGCTACACCTTC
CDR3 protein: CAWSTQQSGYTF

V gene: TRBV2
CDR3 length: 15
clone size: NA
D gene: TRBD2
J gene: TRBJ2-3
CDR3 DNA: TGTGCCAGCAGTACTGGACTAGCGGGAGTAGATACGCAGTATTTT
CDR3 protein: CASSTGLAGVDTQYF

V gene: TRBV6-5
CDR3 length: 15
clone size: NA
D gene: TRBD1
J gene: TRBJ2-7
CDR3 DNA: TGTGCCAGCAGTCCCGACAGGGGCTATTCCTACGAGCAGTACTTC
CDR3 protein: CASSPDRGYSYEQYF

V gene: TRBV5-1
CDR3 length: 14
clone size: NA
D gene: TRBD1
J gene: TRBJ2-6
CDR3 DNA: TGCGCCAGCAGCGGGGGGACAGGCCTATCCGTCCTGACTTTC
CDR3 protein: CASSGGTGLSVLTF

V gene: TRBV5-1
CDR3 length: 13
clone size: once
D gene: NA
J gene: TRBJ2-5
CDR3 DNA: TGCGCCAGCAGCTTGGTACCGGGAGAGACCCAGTACTTC
CDR3 protein: CASSLVPGETQYF

V gene: TRBV5-1
CDR3 length: 13
clone size: NA
D gene: NA
J gene: TRBJ2-1
CDR3 DNA: TGCGCCAGCAGCCCGGGGTCTTACAATGAGCAGTTCTTC
CDR3 protein: CASSPGSYNEQFF

V gene: TRBV5-4
CDR3 length: 13
clone size: NA
D gene: NA
J gene: TRBJ2-3
CDR3 DNA: TGTGCCAGCAGCTTGGCCGGAGTAGATACGCAGTATTTT
CDR3 protein: CASSLAGVDTQYF

V gene: TRBV5-1
CDR3 length: 16
clone size: NA
D gene: TRBD2
J gene: TRBJ2-1
CDR3 DNA: TGCGCCAGCAGCCCCAACCCTAGCGGGTCCTACAATGAGCAGTTCTTC
CDR3 protein: CASSPNPSGSYNEQFF

V gene: TRBV12-3/TRBV12-4
CDR3 length: 13
clone size: NA
D gene: NA
J gene: TRBJ1-6
CDR3 DNA: TGTGCCAGCAGTGGACAGCGGAATTCACCCCTCCACTTT
CDR3 protein: CASSGQRNSPLHF

V gene: TRBV28
CDR3 length: 17
clone size: NA
D gene: TRBD1
J gene: TRBJ1-2
CDR3 DNA: TGTGCCAGCCACGCGCTAGGACAGGGAGGAGCTAACTATGGCTACACCTTC
CDR3 protein: CASHALGQGGANYGYTF

V gene: TRBV29-1
CDR3 length: 16
clone size: NA
D gene: TRBD2
J gene: TRBJ2-2
CDR3 DNA: TGCAGCGTCGTCGGGACTAGCGGGCGGGTTGGGGAGGAGCTGTTTTTT
CDR3 protein: CSVVGTSGRVGEELFF